This T cell receptor beta chain is from a study of shared clonotypes between healthy human individuals. Study-wide results and caveats: Depth was large, yet rarefaction showed that sorted-subset sequencing was incomplete.

Running of the assay took place at deep level. Researchers divided each subset's genomic DNA evenly across several immunoSEQ plates. Profiling relied on immunoSEQ multiplex PCR, and the TCRdb table lists in-frame clones only, not all of them. The table includes roughly 2 million clones, 85% to 95% detected once. Those who donated, Caucasian adults without exception, all lived in Nashville, Tennessee. Regarding this clone: The antigen is undetermined.

Trimming cost V 9 bases and J 1 base; bases outside gene matches: 17. This CDR3 has 18 residues. Germline CDR1 and CDR2: MRHNA and SNTAGT. The V and J genes are TRBV6-4 and TRBJ1-1; TRBD1 aligns across 10 bases. Specimen: naive CD4+ T cells sorted from blood. The subset is: CD45RA+ positively selected. This TCR was sampled from a man between 18 and 29 years old in good health. CDR3 sequence: CASKPGQGYLVGNTEAFF. The CDR3 coding sequence is TGTGCCAGTAAACCGGGACAGGGGTATTTAGTGGGGAACACTGAAGCTTTCTTT.